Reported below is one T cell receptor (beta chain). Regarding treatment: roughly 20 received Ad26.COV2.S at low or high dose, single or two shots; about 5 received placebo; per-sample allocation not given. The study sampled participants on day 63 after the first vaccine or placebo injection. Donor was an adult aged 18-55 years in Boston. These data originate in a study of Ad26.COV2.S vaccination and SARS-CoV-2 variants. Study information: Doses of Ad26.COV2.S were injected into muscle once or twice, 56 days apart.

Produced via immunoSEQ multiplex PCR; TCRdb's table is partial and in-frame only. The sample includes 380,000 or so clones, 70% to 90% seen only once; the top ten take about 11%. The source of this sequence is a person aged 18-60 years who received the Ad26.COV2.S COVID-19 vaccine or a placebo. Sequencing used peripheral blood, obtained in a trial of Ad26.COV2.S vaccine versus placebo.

CDR3 in DNA: TGTGCCAGCAGCTTAGCGGGCACGATAAACTATGGCTACACCTTC. Translating it yields CASSLAGTINYGYTF. This sequence joins TRBV11-2 and TRBJ1-2; D gene uncertain. Trimming stripped 1 base from V and 2 bases from J, with 11 bases between. The CDR3 is 15 residues long. Germline loops: CDR1 SGHAT, CDR2 FQNNGV.